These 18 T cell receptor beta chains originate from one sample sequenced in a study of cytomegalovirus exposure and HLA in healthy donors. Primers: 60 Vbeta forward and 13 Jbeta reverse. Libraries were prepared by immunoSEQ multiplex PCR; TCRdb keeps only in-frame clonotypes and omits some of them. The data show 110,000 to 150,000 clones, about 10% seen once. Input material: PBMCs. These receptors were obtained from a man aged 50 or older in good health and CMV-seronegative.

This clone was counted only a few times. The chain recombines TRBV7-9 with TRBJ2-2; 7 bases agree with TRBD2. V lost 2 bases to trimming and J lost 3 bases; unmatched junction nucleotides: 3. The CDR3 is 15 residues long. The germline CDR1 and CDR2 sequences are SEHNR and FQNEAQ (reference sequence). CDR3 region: CASSLSGDHTGELFF. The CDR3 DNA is TGTGCCAGCAGCTTAAGCGGGGACCACACCGGGGAGCTGTTTTTT. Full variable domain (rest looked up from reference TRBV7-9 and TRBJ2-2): DTGVSQNPRHKITKRGQNVTFRCDPISEHNRLYWYRQTLGQGPEFLTYFQNEAQLEKSRLLSDRFSAERPKGSFSTLEIQRTEQGDSAMYLCASSLSGDHTGELFFGEGSRLTVL.

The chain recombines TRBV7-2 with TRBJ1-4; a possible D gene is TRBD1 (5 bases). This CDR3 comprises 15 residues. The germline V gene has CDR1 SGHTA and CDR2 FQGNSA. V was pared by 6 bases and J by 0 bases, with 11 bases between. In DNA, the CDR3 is TGTGCCAGCAGGCAGGGTGTTACAACTAATGAAAAACTGTTTTTT. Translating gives CASRQGVTTNEKLFF. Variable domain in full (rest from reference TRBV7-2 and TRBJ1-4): GAGVSQSPSNKVTEKGKDVELRCDPISGHTALYWYRQSLGQGLEFLIYFQGNSAPDKSGLPSDRFSAERTGGSVSTLTIQRTQQEDSAVYLCASRQGVTTNEKLFFGSGTQLSVL.

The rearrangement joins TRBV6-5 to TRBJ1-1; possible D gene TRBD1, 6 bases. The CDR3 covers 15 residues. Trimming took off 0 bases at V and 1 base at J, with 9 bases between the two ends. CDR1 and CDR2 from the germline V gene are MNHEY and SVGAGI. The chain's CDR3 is CASSYSNRANTEAFF. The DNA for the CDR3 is TGTGCCAGCAGTTACTCGAACAGGGCGAACACTGAAGCTTTCTTT.

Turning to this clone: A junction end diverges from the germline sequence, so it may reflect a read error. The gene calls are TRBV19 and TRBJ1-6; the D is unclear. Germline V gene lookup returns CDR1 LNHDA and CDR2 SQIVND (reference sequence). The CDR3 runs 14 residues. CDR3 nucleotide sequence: TGTGCCAGTAGTAGCGGCACTTCGAATTCACCCCTCCTCTTT. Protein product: CASSSGTSNSPLLF.

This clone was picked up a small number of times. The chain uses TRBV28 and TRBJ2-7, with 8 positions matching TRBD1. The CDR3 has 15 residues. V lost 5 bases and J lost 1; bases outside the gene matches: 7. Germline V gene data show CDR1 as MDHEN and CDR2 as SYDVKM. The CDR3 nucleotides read TGTGCCAGCAGTCCGACAGGGGCTTCTTCCTACGAGCAGTACTTC. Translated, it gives CASSPTGASSYEQYF.

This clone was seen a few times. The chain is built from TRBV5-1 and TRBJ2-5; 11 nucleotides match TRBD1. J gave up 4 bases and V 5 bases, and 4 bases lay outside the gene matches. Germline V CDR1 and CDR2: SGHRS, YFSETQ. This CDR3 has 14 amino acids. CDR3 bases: TGCGCCAGCAGAAGCGGGACAGGGGGAGAGACCCAGTACTTC. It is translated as CASRSGTGGETQYF.

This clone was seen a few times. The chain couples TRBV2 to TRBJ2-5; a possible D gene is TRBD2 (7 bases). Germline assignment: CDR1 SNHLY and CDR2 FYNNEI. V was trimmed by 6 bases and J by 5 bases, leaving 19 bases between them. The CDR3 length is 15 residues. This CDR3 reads CASRKVGGRGETQYF. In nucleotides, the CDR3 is TGTGCCAGCAGGAAGGTGGGGGGGCGAGGGGAGACCCAGTACTTC.

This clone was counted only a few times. CDR3 nucleotide sequence: TGTGCCAGCAGTTTCGGCGGGAGCTACGAGCAGTACTTC. Its protein is CASSFGGSYEQYF. V usage is TRBV28 and J usage is TRBJ2-7; 7 nucleotides agree with TRBD2. There are 13 residues in the CDR3. The trim removed 3 bases at V and 3 bases at J, leaving 2 bases unmatched. The germline V gene has CDR1 MDHEN and CDR2 SYDVKM.

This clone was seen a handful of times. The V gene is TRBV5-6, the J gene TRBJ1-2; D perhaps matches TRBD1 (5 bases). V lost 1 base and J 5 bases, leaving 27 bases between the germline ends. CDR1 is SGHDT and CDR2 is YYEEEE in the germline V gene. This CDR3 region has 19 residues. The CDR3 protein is CASSLREAGRVISSYGYTF. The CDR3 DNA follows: TGTGCCAGCAGCTTGAGAGAGGCCGGCAGGGTTATATCGTCTTATGGCTACACCTTC.

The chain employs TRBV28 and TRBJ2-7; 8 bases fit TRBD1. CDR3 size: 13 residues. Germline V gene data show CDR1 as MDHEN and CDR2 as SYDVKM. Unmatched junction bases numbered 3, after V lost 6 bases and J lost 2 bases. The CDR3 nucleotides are TGTGCCAGCAGCCGGACAGGGACCTACGAGCAGTACTTC. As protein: CASSRTGTYEQYF.

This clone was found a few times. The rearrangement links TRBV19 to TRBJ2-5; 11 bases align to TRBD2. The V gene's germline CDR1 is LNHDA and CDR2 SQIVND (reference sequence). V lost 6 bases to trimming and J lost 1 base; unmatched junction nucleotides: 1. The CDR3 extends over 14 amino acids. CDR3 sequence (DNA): TGTGCCAGTAGGACTAGCGGGACCCAAGAGACCCAGTACTTC. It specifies CASRTSGTQETQYF.

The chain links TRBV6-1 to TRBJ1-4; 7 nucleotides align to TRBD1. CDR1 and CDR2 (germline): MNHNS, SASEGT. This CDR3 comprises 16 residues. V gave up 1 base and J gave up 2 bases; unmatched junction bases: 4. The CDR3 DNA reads TGTGCCAGCAGTGAAGGCAGGGGGACGACTAATGAAAAACTGTTTTTT. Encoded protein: CASSEGRGTTNEKLFF.

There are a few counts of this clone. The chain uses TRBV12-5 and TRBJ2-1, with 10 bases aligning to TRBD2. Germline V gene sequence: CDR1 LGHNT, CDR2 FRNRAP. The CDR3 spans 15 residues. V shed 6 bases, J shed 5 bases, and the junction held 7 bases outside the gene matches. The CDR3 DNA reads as TGTGCTAGTGGGTTTAGCGGGAGGACAAACAATGAGCAGTTCTTC. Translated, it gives CASGFSGRTNNEQFF.

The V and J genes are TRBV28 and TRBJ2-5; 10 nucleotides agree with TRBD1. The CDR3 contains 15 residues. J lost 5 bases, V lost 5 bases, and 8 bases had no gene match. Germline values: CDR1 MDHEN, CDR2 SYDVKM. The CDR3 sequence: CASSRPGQGSETQYF. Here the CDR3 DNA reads TGTGCCAGCAGTAGACCGGGACAGGGGTCGGAGACCCAGTACTTC.

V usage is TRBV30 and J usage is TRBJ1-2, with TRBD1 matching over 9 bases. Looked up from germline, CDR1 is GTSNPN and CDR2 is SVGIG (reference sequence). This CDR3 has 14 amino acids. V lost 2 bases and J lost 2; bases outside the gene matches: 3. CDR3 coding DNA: TGTGCCTGGAGTTCGGGACAGGGCAACTATGGCTACACCTTC. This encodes CAWSSGQGNYGYTF.

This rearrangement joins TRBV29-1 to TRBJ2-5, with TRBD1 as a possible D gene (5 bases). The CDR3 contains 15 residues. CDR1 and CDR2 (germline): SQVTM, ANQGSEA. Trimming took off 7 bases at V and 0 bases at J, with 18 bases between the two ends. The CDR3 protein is CSATTVLAYQETQYF. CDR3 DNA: TGCAGCGCCACGACAGTCCTGGCGTACCAAGAGACCCAGTACTTC.

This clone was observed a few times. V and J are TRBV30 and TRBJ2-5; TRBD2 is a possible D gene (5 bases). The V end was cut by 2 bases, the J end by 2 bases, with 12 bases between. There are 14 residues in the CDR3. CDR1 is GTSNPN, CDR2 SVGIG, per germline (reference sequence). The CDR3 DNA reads TGTGCCTGGAGTAGAGGACTCCCTCAAGAGACCCAGTACTTC. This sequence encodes CAWSRGLPQETQYF.

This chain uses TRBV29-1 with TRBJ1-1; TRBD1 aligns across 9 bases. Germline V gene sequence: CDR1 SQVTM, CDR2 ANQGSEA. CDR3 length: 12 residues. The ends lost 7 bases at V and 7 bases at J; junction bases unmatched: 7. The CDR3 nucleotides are TGCAGCGCCAACAGGGGGCTCAGTGAAGCTTTCTTT. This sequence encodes CSANRGLSEAFF.